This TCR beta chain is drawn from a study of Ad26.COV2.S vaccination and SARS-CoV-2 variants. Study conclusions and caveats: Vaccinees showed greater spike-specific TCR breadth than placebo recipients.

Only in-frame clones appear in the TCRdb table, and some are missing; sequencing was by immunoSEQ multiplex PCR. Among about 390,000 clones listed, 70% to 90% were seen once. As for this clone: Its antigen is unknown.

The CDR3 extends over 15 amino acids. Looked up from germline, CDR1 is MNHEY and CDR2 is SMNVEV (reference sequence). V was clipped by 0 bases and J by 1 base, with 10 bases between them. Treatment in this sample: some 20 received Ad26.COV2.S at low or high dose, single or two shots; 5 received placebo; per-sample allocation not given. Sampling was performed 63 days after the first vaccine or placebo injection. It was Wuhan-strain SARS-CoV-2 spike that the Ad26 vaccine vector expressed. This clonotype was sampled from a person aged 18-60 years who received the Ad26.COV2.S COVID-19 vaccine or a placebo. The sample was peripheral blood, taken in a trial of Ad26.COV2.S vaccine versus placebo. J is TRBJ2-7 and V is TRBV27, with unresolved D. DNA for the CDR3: TGTGCCAGCAGTTTATCCAGGTCCCCGTCCTACGAGCAGTACTTC. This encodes CASSLSRSPSYEQYF.